This TCR beta chain was observed in a study of T cell repertoires in cytomegalovirus infection. Overall study context: HLA-B-restricted CMV epitopes that are well studied, plus recently identified HLA-C-restricted ones, were used by the study. Based on public TCR beta signatures, there were indications of CMV infection and of a matching HLA type. Overall study findings and caveats: The response measured ex vivo was dominated by TCR beta clonotypes (HLA-C-restricted and CMV-specific). Totalled public TCR beta family frequency picked out people who carried CMV plus the relevant HLA.

Trimming took 3 bases from V and 4 from J; bases not matched to a gene: 5. The CDR3 has 16 amino acids. CDR1 and CDR2 (germline): SGHAT, FQNNGV. In TCRdb, the reads were re-called with MiXCR into one record per CDR3 protein. The top ten hold 85% to 95% of the sample, which has 75,000 to 95,000 distinct CDR3 sequences, roughly 44% seen once. A remark on this clonotype: Its specificity is not known.

This material consisted of CD8+ T cells from cultured PBMCs, taken from culture after CMV antigen stimulation. This TCR came from a human donor in good health (CMV status not recorded). Some clones in this sample may be carry-over from other donors' samples. This sequence joins TRBV11-2 and TRBJ2-3, with 12 bases identical to TRBD2. CDR3 region: CASSLTSGSVADTQYF. The CDR3 region has the DNA TGTGCCAGCAGCTTGACTAGCGGGAGCGTCGCAGATACGCAGTATTTT.